Included here is one TCR beta chain sequence, with context. What it binds is unknown. This entry comes from a study of cytotoxic CD8 clonotypes in ibrutinib-treated CLL. General observations from the study: Circulating CD8+ T-cell counts were tracked by baseline clonality, which exceeded that of age-matched healthy donors. Few clonotypes were public, and these shrank or held steady under treatment.

Measured with immunoSEQ multiplex PCR; TCRdb has only the in-frame clones, and not every one. The repertoire holds 52,000 or so clones, with roughly 49% as singletons. V was pared by 0 bases and J by 4 bases, with 16 bases between. The CDR3 contains 16 residues. CDR1 and CDR2 (germline): SGHRS, YFSETQ. The sequenced sample was PBMCs, obtained at disease progression, from a patient treated with ibrutinib. The sequence derives from a human donor with chronic lymphocytic leukemia. The V and J genes are TRBV5-1 and TRBJ1-2; D unclear. The CDR3 DNA reads TGCGCCAGCAGCTTGGAAGGCGCCTTAGGGCCCTATGGCTACACCTTC. Translating it yields CASSLEGALGPYGYTF.